The 29 T cell receptor beta chains below all came from one sample that was sequenced in a study of T cell responses to AZD1222 COVID-19 vaccine. Assay used: immunoSEQ multiplex PCR; TCRdb lists only in-frame clones, some missing. This table holds about 94,000 clones, 85% found once. The source was peripheral blood, collected 28 days after the second AZD1222 dose. These receptors came from an adult who received the AZD1222 COVID-19 vaccine.

V gene TRBV12-3 or TRBV12-4 combines with J gene TRBJ1-6, with unresolved D. V was trimmed by 1 base and J by 9 bases, leaving 4 bases between them. The CDR3 is 12 amino acids. Here the CDR3 DNA reads TGTGCCAGCAGTTTAGTGGCTTCACCCCTCCACTTT. Its translation: CASSLVASPLHF.

The chain uses TRBV13 and TRBJ2-1, with D possibly TRBD2 on 6 matching bases. V was pared by 4 bases and J by 7 bases, with 17 bases between. Germline CDR1 is PRHDT and CDR2 is FYEKMQ (reference sequence). CDR3 size: 15 residues. The CDR3 region has the DNA TGTGCCAGCAGCTCTCCAGCGGGCTTCGGTAATGAGCAGTTCTTC. Amino acid sequence: CASSSPAGFGNEQFF.

CDR3 sequence: CASSLSTEGYNEQFF. CDR3 in DNA: TGTGCCAGCAGTTTATCGACGGAGGGCTACAATGAGCAGTTCTTC. The V call is TRBV27, the J call TRBJ2-1; D possibly corresponds to TRBD2 (6 bases). V lost 0 bases to trimming and J lost 3 bases, with 9 bases between them. Germline assignment: CDR1 MNHEY and CDR2 SMNVEV (reference sequence). The CDR3 contains 15 residues.

The gene calls are TRBV28 and TRBJ2-5, with TRBD2 matching over 7 bases. In germline, CDR1 is MDHEN, CDR2 SYDVKM. The CDR3 is 15 residues long. Trimming took 2 bases from V and 4 from J; bases not matched to a gene: 7. CDR3 bases: TGTGCCAGCAGTTTACACGCTTCGGGAGGAGAGACCCAGTACTTC. This codes for CASSLHASGGETQYF. Full variable domain (missing parts from reference TRBV28 and TRBJ2-5): DVKVTQSSRYLVKRTGEKVFLECVQDMDHENMFWYRQDPGLGLRLIYFSYDVKMKEKGDIPEGYSVSREKKERFSLILESASTNQTSMYLCASSLHASGGETQYFGPGTRLLVL.

This clone appeared a single time. V and J are TRBV27 and TRBJ2-1; D remains unclear. Germline CDR1 MNHEY, CDR2 SMNVEV (reference sequence). V lost 1 base to trimming and J lost 5 bases, with 9 bases between them. The CDR3 spans 14 residues. The CDR3 spells CASSLFGSDNEQFF. Here the CDR3 DNA reads TGTGCCAGCAGTTTATTCGGAAGCGACAATGAGCAGTTCTTC.

The rearrangement joins TRBV28 to TRBJ2-2; D uncertain. Trimming took off 3 bases at V and 5 bases at J, with 13 bases between the two ends. The CDR3 loop spans 15 amino acids. Germline V gene data show CDR1 as MDHEN and CDR2 as SYDVKM. The CDR3: CASSFYAQNTGELFF. The DNA of the CDR3 is TGTGCCAGCAGTTTCTATGCCCAGAATACCGGGGAGCTGTTTTTT.

This chain uses TRBV19 with TRBJ2-5, with 7 bases identical to TRBD2. Germline V gene lookup returns CDR1 LNHDA and CDR2 SQIVND (reference sequence). Trimming removed 6 bases from V and 5 bases from J; junction bases left unmatched: 12. The CDR3 covers 15 residues. CDR3 DNA: TGTGCCAGTAGCCCCGGACTAGTTCTCGGGGAGACCCAGTACTTC. Translating gives CASSPGLVLGETQYF.

This CDR3 is CSASRGDEQFF. The CDR3 DNA reads TGCAGTGCTAGCCGCGGGGATGAGCAGTTCTTC. The chain has TRBV20-1 and TRBJ2-1, with D possibly matching TRBD2 (6 bases). V lost 3 bases, J lost 8 bases, and 8 bases lay in between. Germline-derived CDR1 and CDR2 are DFQATT and SNEGSKA (reference sequence). The CDR3 totals 11 residues.

V and J are TRBV19 and TRBJ2-2; 9 positions match TRBD1. CDR1 is LNHDA, CDR2 SQIVND, per germline (reference sequence). The CDR3 length is 16 residues. The CDR3 DNA is TGTCCCATAAAAACCACGACAGGGGGTAATCCCGGGGAGCTGTTTTTT. Translated: CPIKTTTGGNPGELFF.

A few counts support this clone. The rearrangement uses TRBV5-4 and TRBJ1-2; D possibly corresponds to TRBD1 (5 bases). Germline lookup yields CDR1 SGHNT and CDR2 YYREEE (reference sequence). V was pared by 0 bases and J by 7 bases, with 16 bases between. This CDR3 comprises 15 residues. The CDR3 nucleotides are TGTGCCAGCAGCTTGGAGGGACCAGGGAGGGGTGGCTACACCTTC. Amino acid sequence: CASSLEGPGRGGYTF.

The chain joins TRBV2 to TRBJ2-5; no clear D. The germline V gene encodes CDR1 SNHLY and CDR2 FYNNEI. Trimming removed 7 bases from V and 2 bases from J, with 17 bases in between. This CDR3 has 15 amino acids. The CDR3 nucleotides read TGTGCCAGCATCAGCCAAGGCTCAACGCAAGAGACCCAGTACTTC. Residues: CASISQGSTQETQYF.

V and J are TRBV5-1 and TRBJ2-1; D assignment may be TRBD1 or TRBD2 (5 bases each). The V gene's germline CDR1 is SGHRS and CDR2 YFSETQ. The CDR3 is 12 residues long. Deletions cut 6 bases from V and 9 bases from J, with 13 bases between. The CDR3 bases are TGCGCCAGCACCCCCCAGGGAGCTGAGCAGTTCTTC. Translation gives CASTPQGAEQFF.

The rearrangement links TRBV19 to TRBJ2-3; 7 bases line up with TRBD2. Trimming cost V 5 bases and J 2 bases; bases outside gene matches: 16. CDR3 length: 18 residues. Germline lookup yields CDR1 LNHDA and CDR2 SQIVND (reference sequence). The CDR3, as DNA: TGTGCCAGTAGTCCGTGGAGCCGCACTAGCGCAGACACAGATACGCAGTATTTT. Protein: CASSPWSRTSADTDTQYF.

This chain joins TRBV19 and TRBJ1-1, with 10 bases lining up with TRBD1. The CDR3 has 16 residues. Trimming removed 3 bases from V and 3 bases from J; junction bases left unmatched: 7. Germline-derived CDR1 and CDR2 are LNHDA and SQIVND (reference sequence). CDR3 region: CASSMGQGSGYTEAFF. The CDR3 DNA reads as TGTGCCAGTAGTATGGGACAGGGGAGTGGGTACACTGAAGCTTTCTTT. Drawing the rest from reference TRBV19 and TRBJ1-1, the complete variable domain is DGGITQSPKYLFRKEGQNVTLSCEQNLNHDAMYWYRQDPGQGLRLIYYSQIVNDFQKGDIAEGYSVSREKKESFPLTVTSAQKNPTAFYLCASSMGQGSGYTEAFFGQGTRLTVV.

The chain carries TRBV11-2 and TRBJ1-1; 7 bases fit TRBD1. The CDR3 is made up of 15 amino acids. The J segment lost 6 bases and the V segment lost 5 bases, leaving 12 bases of the junction unmatched. Germline CDR1 reads SGHAT; CDR2 reads FQNNGV. In DNA, the CDR3 is TGTGCCAGCAGCCGAGGAGGGAGTGGGACAGCTGAAGCTTTCTTT. The encoded protein is CASSRGGSGTAEAFF.

V usage is TRBV5-1 and J usage is TRBJ2-2; TRBD1 aligns across 9 bases. With V trimmed by 0 bases and J by 0 bases, 6 bases remained unmatched. This CDR3 has 18 amino acids. The V gene's germline CDR1 is SGHRS and CDR2 YFSETQ. The CDR3 DNA sequence: TGCGCCAGCAGCTTGGAAAGGACAGGGGCCGCGAACACCGGGGAGCTGTTTTTT. This gives the protein CASSLERTGAANTGELFF.

J is TRBJ2-7 and V is TRBV11-2; tentative D call: TRBD1 (6 bases). V was clipped by 1 base and J by 2 bases, with 9 bases between them. Germline V lookup: CDR1 SGHAT, CDR2 FQNNGV. This CDR3 is 14 amino acids long. CDR3 protein: CASSLAPGAYEQYF. The CDR3 DNA reads TGTGCCAGCAGCTTAGCCCCAGGGGCCTACGAGCAGTACTTC.

This clone has just a few counts. The genes are TRBV11-2 and TRBJ2-1, with unresolved D. With 1 base removed from V and 8 bases from J, the gap between germline ends came to 12 bases. In germline, CDR1 is SGHAT, CDR2 FQNNGV. The CDR3 contains 14 residues. This CDR3 is CASSLVRRSHEQFF. In DNA form, the CDR3 reads TGTGCCAGCAGCTTAGTTCGACGGTCCCATGAGCAGTTCTTC.

V and J are TRBV9 and TRBJ1-2, with D tentatively TRBD1 (5 bases). The CDR3 consists of 15 residues. Deletions cut 4 bases from V and 4 bases from J, with 17 bases between. Germline-derived CDR1 and CDR2 are SGDLS and YYNGEE. CDR3 residues: CASSSGGREGYGYTF. CDR3 nucleotide sequence: TGTGCCAGCAGCTCCGGGGGTAGGGAGGGCTATGGCTACACCTTC. The variable domain in full, with the rest retrieved from reference TRBV9 and TRBJ1-2, is DSGVTQTPKHLITATGQRVTLRCSPRSGDLSVYWYQQSLDQGLQFLIQYYNGEERAKGNILERFSAQQFPDLHSELNLSSLELGDSALYFCASSSGGREGYGYTFGSGTRLTVV.

V and J are TRBV6-1 and TRBJ1-3, with D unclear. The CDR3 has 15 residues. Trimming stripped 2 bases from V and 4 bases from J, with 12 bases between. Germline V gene lookup returns CDR1 MNHNS and CDR2 SASEGT. CDR3 sequence (DNA): TGTGCCAGCAGTGAACGTATGGACCTCGGAAACACCATATATTTT. Its translation: CASSERMDLGNTIYF.

The chain couples TRBV14 to TRBJ2-7; 8 bases are shared with TRBD2. The ends lost 8 bases at V and 2 bases at J; junction bases unmatched: 23. Germline loops: CDR1 SGHDN, CDR2 FVKESK. This CDR3 is built from 19 residues. The CDR3 is CASPWNPTIKAGDAYEQYF. CDR3 nucleotide sequence: TGTGCCAGCCCCTGGAACCCTACGATCAAAGCGGGGGATGCCTACGAGCAGTACTTC.

The chain combines TRBV5-1 with TRBJ2-5; 8 bases match TRBD2. CDR1 is SGHRS and CDR2 is YFSETQ in the germline V gene. This CDR3 has 15 residues. Trimming removed 5 bases from V and 5 bases from J; junction bases left unmatched: 11. The chain's CDR3 is CASRSTSASGETQYF. The DNA of the CDR3 is TGCGCCAGCAGGTCGACTAGCGCCTCGGGGGAGACCCAGTACTTC. Combining the CDR3 with reference TRBV5-1 and TRBJ2-5 gives the whole variable domain KAGVTQTPRYLIKTRGQQVTLSCSPISGHRSVSWYQQTPGQGLQFLFEYFSETQRNKGNFPGRFSGRQFSNSRSEMNVSTLELGDSALYLCASRSTSASGETQYFGPGTRLLVL.

The chain has TRBV6-5 and TRBJ1-6, with D possibly TRBD1 on 6 matching bases. In germline, CDR1 is MNHEY, CDR2 SVGAGI. Trimming removed 5 bases at V and 8 bases at J, with 13 bases between. The CDR3 runs to 14 residues. CDR3 in amino acids: CASSPRGRDSPLHF. CDR3 in DNA: TGTGCCAGCAGTCCGCGGGGGCGGGATTCACCCCTCCACTTT.

V and J are TRBV5-1 and TRBJ2-1, with D tentatively TRBD2 (6 bases). Germline assignment: CDR1 SGHRS and CDR2 YFSETQ. Between the trimmed V and J ends, which lost 0 bases and 8 bases, there was a span of 15 bases. The length of the CDR3 is 15 residues. For the CDR3, the DNA is TGCGCCAGCAGCTTGGGACTAGTGACTCCCCATGAGCAGTTCTTC. Its translation is CASSLGLVTPHEQFF.

The J gene is TRBJ2-7, the V gene TRBV9; D not resolved. V lost 0 bases and J 3 bases, leaving 13 bases between the germline ends. Germline V gene sequence: CDR1 SGDLS, CDR2 YYNGEE. CDR3 length: 15 amino acids. This chain's CDR3 is CASSVDDSDGYEQYF. The CDR3 DNA sequence: TGTGCCAGCAGCGTAGACGATTCAGATGGCTACGAGCAGTACTTC.

V usage is TRBV15 and J usage is TRBJ2-7; TRBD2 agrees at 13 bases. Germline-derived CDR1 and CDR2 are LNHNV and YYDKDF (reference sequence). Trimming at V came to 1 base and at J to 3 bases, leaving 3 bases not matched to a gene. The CDR3 has 16 residues. CDR3 region: CATSRGGLAGDYEQYF. The CDR3 DNA reads TGTGCCACCAGCAGAGGAGGACTAGCGGGAGACTACGAGCAGTACTTC. The variable domain in full, with the rest retrieved from reference TRBV15 and TRBJ2-7, is DAMVIQNPRYQVTQFGKPVTLSCSQTLNHNVMYWYQQKSSQAPKLLFHYYDKDFNNEADTPDNFQSRRPNTSFCFLDIRSPGLGDTAMYLCATSRGGLAGDYEQYFGPGTRLTVT.

The chain employs TRBV9 and TRBJ2-1, with TRBD1 as a possible D gene (5 bases). CDR3 size: 16 residues. The germline V and J ends were trimmed by 3 bases and 7 bases, with 20 bases remaining between them. The V gene's germline CDR1 is SGDLS and CDR2 YYNGEE. CDR3 sequence: CASSATAKPLSNEQFF. As DNA, the CDR3 is TGTGCCAGCAGCGCGACAGCTAAACCATTATCAAATGAGCAGTTCTTC.

A single count supports this clone. The chain joins TRBV29-1 to TRBJ1-2, with D perhaps TRBD1 (5 bases). Germline V CDR1 and CDR2: SQVTM, ANQGSEA. CDR3 length: 11 residues. V shed 3 bases and J shed 8 bases, with 10 bases lying between them. CDR3 amino acids: CSVERRGGYTF. The DNA for the CDR3 is TGCAGCGTTGAGCGGAGGGGCGGCTACACCTTC.

The chain joins TRBV5-1 to TRBJ1-6; TRBD1 might be the D (5 bases). From germline, CDR1 is SGHRS and CDR2 YFSETQ. Trimming removed 3 bases from V and 9 bases from J, with 10 bases in between. The CDR3 extends over 13 amino acids. CDR3 bases: TGCGCCAGCAGCTCAGGGTTTGGTTCACCCCTCCACTTT. Translating it yields CASSSGFGSPLHF.